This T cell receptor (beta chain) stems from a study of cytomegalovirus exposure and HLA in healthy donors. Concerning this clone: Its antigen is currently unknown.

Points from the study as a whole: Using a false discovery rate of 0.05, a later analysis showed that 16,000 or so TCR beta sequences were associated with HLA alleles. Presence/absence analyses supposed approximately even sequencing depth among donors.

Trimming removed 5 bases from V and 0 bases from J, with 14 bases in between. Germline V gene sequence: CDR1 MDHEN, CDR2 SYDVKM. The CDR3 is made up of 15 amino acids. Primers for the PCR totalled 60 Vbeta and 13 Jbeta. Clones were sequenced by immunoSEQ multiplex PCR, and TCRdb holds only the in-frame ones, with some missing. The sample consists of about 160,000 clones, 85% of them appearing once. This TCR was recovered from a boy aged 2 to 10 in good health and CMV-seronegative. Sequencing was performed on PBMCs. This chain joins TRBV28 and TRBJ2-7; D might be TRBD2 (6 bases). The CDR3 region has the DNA TGTGCCAGCAGTCCCCGTAGCGGCCGCTCCTACGAGCAGTACTTC. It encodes CASSPRSGRSYEQYF.